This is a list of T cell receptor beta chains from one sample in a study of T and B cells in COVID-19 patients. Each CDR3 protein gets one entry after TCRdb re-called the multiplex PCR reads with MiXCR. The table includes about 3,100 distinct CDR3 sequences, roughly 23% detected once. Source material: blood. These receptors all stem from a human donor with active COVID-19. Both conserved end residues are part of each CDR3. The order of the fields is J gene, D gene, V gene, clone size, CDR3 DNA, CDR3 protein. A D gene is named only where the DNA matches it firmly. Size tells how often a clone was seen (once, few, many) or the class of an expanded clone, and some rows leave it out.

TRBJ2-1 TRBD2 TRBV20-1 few TGCAGAGAGGGACTAGCGGGAGGGCAAGCGGACAATGAGCAGTTCTTC CREGLAGGQADNEQFF
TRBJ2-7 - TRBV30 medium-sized TGTGCCTGGAGTGTATTTCAGCTATCCCACGAGCAGTACTTC CAWSVFQLSHEQYF
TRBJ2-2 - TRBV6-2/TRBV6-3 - TGTGCCAGCAGTTACTCGTCGGACATTCTTCCCAACACCGGGGAGCTGTTTTTT CASSYSSDILPNTGELFF
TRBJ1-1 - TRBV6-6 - TGTGCCAGCAGTTACCCGCAACGAAACACTGAAGCTTTCTTT CASSYPQRNTEAFF
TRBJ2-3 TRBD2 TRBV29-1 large TGCAGCTCGGGACTAGCGGGAGTCACAGATACGCAGTATTTT CSSGLAGVTDTQYF
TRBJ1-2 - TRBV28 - TGTGCCAGCAGTAATAGGGGTGTTGGCGAGGGCTACACCTTC CASSNRGVGEGYTF
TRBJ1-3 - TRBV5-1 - TGCGCCAGCAGCTTGCAGGTCAACGCCGGAAACACCATATATTTT CASSLQVNAGNTIYF
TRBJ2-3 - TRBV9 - TGTGCCAGCAGCAGCTCCCCCGAAGTCACAGATACGCAGTATTTT CASSSSPEVTDTQYF
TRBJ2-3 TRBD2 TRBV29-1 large TGCAGCTACCAAAGGGTAGCGGGCCCAGATACGCAGTATTTT CSYQRVAGPDTQYF
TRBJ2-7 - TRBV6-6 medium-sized TGTGCCAGCATTGGGGGCTTTTACGAGCAGTACTTC CASIGGFYEQYF
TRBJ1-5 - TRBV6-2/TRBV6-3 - TGTGCCAGCAGGACCTTCGGGGGAAATCAGCCCCAGCATTTT CASRTFGGNQPQHF
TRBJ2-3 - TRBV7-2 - TGTGCCAGCAGCCTAGGCACAAGCACAGATACGCAGTATTTT CASSLGTSTDTQYF
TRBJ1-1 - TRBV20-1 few TGCAGGGGTTCGTCAGGGCATGAAGCTTTCTTT CRGSSGHEAFF
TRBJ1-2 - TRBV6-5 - TGTGCCAGCAGCTCTCCGGCGGTAAGGGGCTATGGCTACACCTTC CASSSPAVRGYGYTF
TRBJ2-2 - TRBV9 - TGTGCCAGCAGCGTAGCGGCTAGCCTGAACACCGGGGAGCTGTTTTTT CASSVAASLNTGELFF
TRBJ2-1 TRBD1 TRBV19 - TGTGCCAGTAGTATCGGGGGACAGGGGGCGTCGTATGAGCAGTTCTTC CASSIGGQGASYEQFF
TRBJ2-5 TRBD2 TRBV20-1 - TGCAGTGCTAGAAGAGGGACTAGGGGGGAGACCCAGTACTTC CSARRGTRGETQYF
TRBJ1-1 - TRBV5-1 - TGCGCCAGCAGCTTGGAGGGGATAAACGCTGAAGCTTTCTTT CASSLEGINAEAFF
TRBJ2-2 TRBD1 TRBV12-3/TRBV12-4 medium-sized TGTGCCAGCAGTTCAGGACAGGGCCAAATGGACGGGGAGCTGTTTTTT CASSSGQGQMDGELFF
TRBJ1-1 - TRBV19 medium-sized TGTGCCAGTAGTATCCTATCGGGGGGAGGAGGTGAAGCTTTCTTT CASSILSGGGGEAFF
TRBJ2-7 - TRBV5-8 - TGTGCCAGCAGCTTGGAGTGGCAGTACTTC CASSLEWQYF
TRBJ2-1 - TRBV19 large TGTGCCAGTACGTATCCCCCAAACAATGAGCAGTTCTTC CASTYPPNNEQFF
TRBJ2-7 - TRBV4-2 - TGTGCCAGCAGCCAAGGAGGTCAGAGCTCCTACGAGCAGTACTTC CASSQGGQSSYEQYF
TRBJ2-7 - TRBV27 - TGTGCCAGCGGGAACGTCTATGGCTACGAGCAGTACTTC CASGNVYGYEQYF
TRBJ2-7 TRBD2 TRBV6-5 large TGTGCCAGCAGTTACCCGGGGACGGGAGGTGTCAACGAGCAGTACTTC CASSYPGTGGVNEQYF
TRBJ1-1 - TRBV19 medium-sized TGTGCCAGTACCCCCTACAGGTCGATGAACACTGAAGCTTTCTTT CASTPYRSMNTEAFF
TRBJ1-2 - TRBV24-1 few TGTGCCACCAGTGATGGGGGACAAGGGTATAACTATGGCTACACCTTC CATSDGGQGYNYGYTF
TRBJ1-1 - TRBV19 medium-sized TGTGCCAGTAGAGGGAACCGGGACATGAACACTGAAGCTTTCTTT CASRGNRDMNTEAFF
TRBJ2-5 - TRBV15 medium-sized TGTGCCACCAGCCCCCGGGCACTGAACCAAGAGACCCAGTACTTC CATSPRALNQETQYF
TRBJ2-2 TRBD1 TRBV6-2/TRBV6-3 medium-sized TGTGCCAGCAGTTACTCGGGACAGGGGGCGCGAAGGACGGTTCCCGGGGAGCTGTTTTTT CASSYSGQGARRTVPGELFF
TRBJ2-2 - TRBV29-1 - TGCAGCGCTGGCAGGGGAGAGGGAATTGGGGAGCTGTTTTTT CSAGRGEGIGELFF
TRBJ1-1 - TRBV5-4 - TGTGCCAGCAGCTCGGCCAGCAGGGAATGGGACACTGAAGCTTTCTTT CASSSASREWDTEAFF
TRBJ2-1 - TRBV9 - TGTGCCAGCAGCGTAGACCCCAGAAGGGATCGCTCCTACAATGAGCAGTTCTTC CASSVDPRRDRSYNEQFF
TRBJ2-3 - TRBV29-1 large TGCAGCTGGATCCCTAGCACAGATACGCAGTATTTT CSWIPSTDTQYF
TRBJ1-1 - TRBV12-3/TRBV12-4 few TGTGCCAGCAGTTTAGCCGACGAGGTGGTGTTTTTTTCTGAAGCTTTCTTT CASSLADEVVFFSEAFF
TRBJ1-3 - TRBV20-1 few TGCAGTGCTACGGGATCCGGGGGAAACACCATATATTTT CSATGSGGNTIYF
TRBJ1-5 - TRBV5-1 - TGCGCCAGCAGCTTGGAGGGTGGCAATCAGCCCCAGCATTTT CASSLEGGNQPQHF
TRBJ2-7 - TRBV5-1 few TGCGCCAGCAGCTTAGATGGAGGAGACTACGAGCAGTACTTC CASSLDGGDYEQYF
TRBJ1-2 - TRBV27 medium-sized TGTGCCAGCAGTTTATGGGGAAGGGATGGCTACACCTTC CASSLWGRDGYTF
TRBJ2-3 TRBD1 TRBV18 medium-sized TGTGCCAGCTCACCAGTGGACAGGACAGATACGCAGTATTTT CASSPVDRTDTQYF
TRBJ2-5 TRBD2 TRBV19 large TGTGCCAGTAGTACTGGGACTAGCGGGATCGAAACCCAGTACTTC CASSTGTSGIETQYF
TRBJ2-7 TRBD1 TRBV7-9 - TGTGCCAGCAGCTCCAGACAGGGTAGCTACGAGCAGTACTTC CASSSRQGSYEQYF
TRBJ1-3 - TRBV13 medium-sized TGTGCCAGCAGCTTAGGTGAGGGGCTTGGAAACACCATATATTTT CASSLGEGLGNTIYF
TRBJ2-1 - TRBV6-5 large TGTGCCAGCACACCCACGCGAGGGGACAATGAGCAGTTCTTC CASTPTRGDNEQFF
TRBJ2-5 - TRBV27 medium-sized TGTGCCAGCAGTTTATGGGGAGTTGGAGAGACCCAGTACTTC CASSLWGVGETQYF
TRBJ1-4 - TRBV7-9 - TGTGCCAGCAGCTTACTCTCGGCAGGGGAATTTAGTAATGAAAAACTGTTTTTT CASSLLSAGEFSNEKLFF
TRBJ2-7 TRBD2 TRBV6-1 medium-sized TGTGCCAGCAGTGTATTAGCGGGAGAGGAAGACGAGCAGTACTTC CASSVLAGEEDEQYF
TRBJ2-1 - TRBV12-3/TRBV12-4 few TGTGCCAGCAGACTGGGACCTCCCCGGGATGAGCAGTTCTTC CASRLGPPRDEQFF
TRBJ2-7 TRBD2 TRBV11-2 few TGTGCCAGCAGCCCTGGGGGGGCCTACGAGCAGTACTTC CASSPGGAYEQYF